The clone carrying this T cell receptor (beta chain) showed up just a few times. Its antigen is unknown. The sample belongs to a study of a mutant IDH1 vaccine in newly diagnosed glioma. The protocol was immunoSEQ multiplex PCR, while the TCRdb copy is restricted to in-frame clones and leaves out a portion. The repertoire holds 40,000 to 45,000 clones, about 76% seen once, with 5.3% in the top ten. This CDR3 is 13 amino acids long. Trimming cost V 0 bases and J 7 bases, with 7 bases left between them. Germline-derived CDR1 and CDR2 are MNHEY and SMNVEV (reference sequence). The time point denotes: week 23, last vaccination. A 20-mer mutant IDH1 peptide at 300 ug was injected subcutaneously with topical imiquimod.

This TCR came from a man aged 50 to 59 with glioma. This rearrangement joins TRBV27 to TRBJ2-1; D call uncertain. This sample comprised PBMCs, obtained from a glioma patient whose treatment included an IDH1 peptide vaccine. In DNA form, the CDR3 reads TGTGCCAGCAGTTTATCGTGGGGAAATGAGCAGTTCTTC. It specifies CASSLSWGNEQFF.